A selection of T cell receptor beta chains follows, all from one sample in a study of identical twins. From the 5' RACE reads, TCRdb called clonotypes with MiXCR, one entry per CDR3 protein. The table records under 300,000 distinct CDR3 sequences, roughly 7.1% of them present only once. These same data were also listed under a study on T cells expressing NK-cell markers.

Sequencing used CD8+ T cells sorted from blood. Receptor source: a woman under 30 in good health. Each CDR3 is given with its conserved first and last residue. The D gene is left open where the match is weak. Clone size is shown for a subset of rows, as once, few, many or a class of expanded clone.

v_call: TRBV29-1; cdr3_length: 14; j_call: TRBJ2-1; clone_size: NA; d_call: NA; cdr3_nt: TGCAGCGTTTCGAGCTCGCAACCAGGGAATGAGCAGTTCTTC; cdr3_aa: CSVSSSQPGNEQFF
v_call: TRBV7-9; cdr3_length: 17; j_call: TRBJ2-1; clone_size: few; d_call: TRBD1; cdr3_nt: TGTGCCAGCAGCCCACGAACAGGGGCGTACTCCTACAATGAGCAGTTCTTC; cdr3_aa: CASSPRTGAYSYNEQFF
v_call: TRBV2; cdr3_length: 17; j_call: TRBJ2-1; clone_size: NA; d_call: TRBD2; cdr3_nt: TGTGCCAGCAGTGGATTAGCGGGGGGTCGAACCTACAATGAGCAGTTCTTC; cdr3_aa: CASSGLAGGRTYNEQFF
v_call: TRBV5-6; cdr3_length: 13; j_call: TRBJ2-1; clone_size: few; d_call: NA; cdr3_nt: TGTGCCAGCAGCTTGGGCCGCCCGAATGAGCAGTTCTTC; cdr3_aa: CASSLGRPNEQFF
v_call: TRBV29-1; cdr3_length: 13; j_call: TRBJ1-2; clone_size: NA; d_call: TRBD1; cdr3_nt: TGCAGCGTTCCCCAAGGGACAGGGTATGGCTACACCTTC; cdr3_aa: CSVPQGTGYGYTF
v_call: TRBV29-1; cdr3_length: 13; j_call: TRBJ2-5; clone_size: many; d_call: TRBD2; cdr3_nt: TGCAGCGCTAGCGGGAGGAGGGGAGAGACCCAGTACTTC; cdr3_aa: CSASGRRGETQYF
v_call: TRBV7-7; cdr3_length: 15; j_call: TRBJ2-3; clone_size: NA; d_call: TRBD1; cdr3_nt: TGTGCCAGCAGCTCCGGGACAGCCCTCACAGATACGCAGTATTTT; cdr3_aa: CASSSGTALTDTQYF
v_call: TRBV7-2; cdr3_length: 12; j_call: TRBJ2-7; clone_size: NA; d_call: NA; cdr3_nt: TGTGCCAGCAGCTTAGGGGGTATCGAGCAGTACTTC; cdr3_aa: CASSLGGIEQYF
v_call: TRBV5-6; cdr3_length: 12; j_call: TRBJ2-5; clone_size: few; d_call: NA; cdr3_nt: TGTGCCAGCAGCTTGGGGCCAGGGACCCAGTACTTC; cdr3_aa: CASSLGPGTQYF
v_call: TRBV7-9; cdr3_length: 14; j_call: TRBJ2-7; clone_size: few; d_call: NA; cdr3_nt: TGTGCCAGCAGCGGTAACGGCAGATACTACGAGCAGTACTTC; cdr3_aa: CASSGNGRYYEQYF
v_call: TRBV4-3; cdr3_length: 17; j_call: TRBJ1-1; clone_size: many; d_call: NA; cdr3_nt: TGCGCCAGCAGCCAAGGGGTCGGGTCGGTCGATCACACTGAAGCTTTCTTT; cdr3_aa: CASSQGVGSVDHTEAFF
v_call: TRBV5-1; cdr3_length: 13; j_call: TRBJ2-7; clone_size: few; d_call: NA; cdr3_nt: TGCGCCAGCAACTTGGCGCCAGGGTTCGAGCAGTACTTC; cdr3_aa: CASNLAPGFEQYF
v_call: TRBV9; cdr3_length: 12; j_call: TRBJ1-2; clone_size: many; d_call: TRBD1; cdr3_nt: TGTGCCAGCAGCGGACAGGGGGCGCGGCGCTCCTTC; cdr3_aa: CASSGQGARRSF
v_call: TRBV7-9; cdr3_length: 16; j_call: TRBJ2-5; clone_size: NA; d_call: NA; cdr3_nt: TGTGCCAGCAGCTCTCCGCCGGCAGTATTCCAAGAGACCCAGTACTTC; cdr3_aa: CASSSPPAVFQETQYF
v_call: TRBV29-1; cdr3_length: 14; j_call: TRBJ2-1; clone_size: NA; d_call: NA; cdr3_nt: TGCAGCGCCCCCAGGGTGGAATCCTACAATGAGCAGTTCTTC; cdr3_aa: CSAPRVESYNEQFF
v_call: TRBV14; cdr3_length: 16; j_call: TRBJ1-1; clone_size: few; d_call: NA; cdr3_nt: TGTGCCAGCAGCCAAGAAATGGGGCTGTGGAACACTGAAGCTTTCTTT; cdr3_aa: CASSQEMGLWNTEAFF
v_call: TRBV9; cdr3_length: 16; j_call: TRBJ2-7; clone_size: many; d_call: NA; cdr3_nt: TGTGCCAGCAGCGTAGAAGGATTCGACAGCTCCTACGAGCAGTACTTC; cdr3_aa: CASSVEGFDSSYEQYF
v_call: TRBV5-4; cdr3_length: 14; j_call: TRBJ1-1; clone_size: few; d_call: TRBD1; cdr3_nt: TGTGCCAGCACCGACAAACAGGGGGCCACTGAAGCTTTCTTT; cdr3_aa: CASTDKQGATEAFF
v_call: TRBV20-1; cdr3_length: 16; j_call: TRBJ2-7; clone_size: many; d_call: NA; cdr3_nt: TGCAGTGCTAGCAGCCTCCCTGGGGCGGGCACCTACGAGCAGTACTTC; cdr3_aa: CSASSLPGAGTYEQYF
v_call: TRBV5-1; cdr3_length: 17; j_call: TRBJ1-4; clone_size: NA; d_call: NA; cdr3_nt: TGCGCCAGCAGCTTCAGAAGGGATGGGGGTCCGAATGAAAAACTGTTTTTT; cdr3_aa: CASSFRRDGGPNEKLFF
v_call: TRBV5-1; cdr3_length: 14; j_call: TRBJ2-5; clone_size: many; d_call: NA; cdr3_nt: TGCGCCAGCAGCTATGGGGGCTCCCAAGAGACCCAGTACTTC; cdr3_aa: CASSYGGSQETQYF
v_call: TRBV6-5; cdr3_length: 14; j_call: TRBJ2-3; clone_size: many; d_call: TRBD1; cdr3_nt: TGTGCCAGCAGTTACGAGCAGGGGGCAGATACGCAGTATTTT; cdr3_aa: CASSYEQGADTQYF
v_call: TRBV5-1; cdr3_length: 14; j_call: TRBJ2-7; clone_size: NA; d_call: TRBD1; cdr3_nt: TGCGCCAGCAGCCAGGACAGGGGGTTTGAAGAGCAGTACTTC; cdr3_aa: CASSQDRGFEEQYF
v_call: TRBV29-1; cdr3_length: 14; j_call: TRBJ1-2; clone_size: few; d_call: TRBD1; cdr3_nt: TGCAGCGTAGATCCGGGACAGGGAGTCTATGGCTACACCTTC; cdr3_aa: CSVDPGQGVYGYTF
v_call: TRBV9; cdr3_length: 15; j_call: TRBJ2-2; clone_size: many; d_call: NA; cdr3_nt: TGTGCCAGCAGCGTAGAGGGGGGGAACACCGGGGAGCTGTTTTTT; cdr3_aa: CASSVEGGNTGELFF
v_call: TRBV12-3/TRBV12-4; cdr3_length: 17; j_call: TRBJ2-3; clone_size: many; d_call: TRBD2; cdr3_nt: TGTGCCAGCACCATACGGCCCCTAGCGGGGGGTTCAGATACGCAGTATTTT; cdr3_aa: CASTIRPLAGGSDTQYF
v_call: TRBV29-1; cdr3_length: 12; j_call: TRBJ1-1; clone_size: NA; d_call: NA; cdr3_nt: TGCAGCGTGACGGTCATGAACACTGAAGCTTTCTTT; cdr3_aa: CSVTVMNTEAFF
v_call: TRBV12-5; cdr3_length: 16; j_call: TRBJ2-1; clone_size: NA; d_call: TRBD2; cdr3_nt: TGTGCTAGTGGTTTGGCCGGGACTAGCGGGAGTAATGAGCAGTTCTTC; cdr3_aa: CASGLAGTSGSNEQFF
v_call: TRBV12-3/TRBV12-4; cdr3_length: 14; j_call: TRBJ2-7; clone_size: many; d_call: TRBD2; cdr3_nt: TGTGCCAGCAGTCCGGGACTAGTCTCTTACGAGCAGTACTTC; cdr3_aa: CASSPGLVSYEQYF
v_call: TRBV6-2/TRBV6-3; cdr3_length: 12; j_call: TRBJ2-7; clone_size: few; d_call: TRBD1; cdr3_nt: TGTGCCAGCCTGACAGGGCTCGGCGAGCAGTACTTC; cdr3_aa: CASLTGLGEQYF
v_call: TRBV7-9; cdr3_length: 15; j_call: TRBJ2-1; clone_size: many; d_call: NA; cdr3_nt: TGTGCCAGCAGCTCCCGGGACACGGTGTACAATGAGCAGTTCTTC; cdr3_aa: CASSSRDTVYNEQFF
v_call: TRBV24-1; cdr3_length: 17; j_call: TRBJ2-1; clone_size: few; d_call: TRBD2; cdr3_nt: TGTGCCACCAGTGAAGGGGGGCTAGCGGGAGTTCAGGATGAGCAGTTCTTC; cdr3_aa: CATSEGGLAGVQDEQFF
v_call: TRBV5-1; cdr3_length: 16; j_call: TRBJ2-3; clone_size: NA; d_call: TRBD1; cdr3_nt: TGCGCCAGCAGCTTAGGGACAGGGGCCGTCAGGGATACGCAGTATTTT; cdr3_aa: CASSLGTGAVRDTQYF
v_call: TRBV4-1; cdr3_length: 13; j_call: TRBJ2-2; clone_size: few; d_call: NA; cdr3_nt: TGCGCCAGCAGCCAAGATTTAGCCGGGGAGCTGTTTTTT; cdr3_aa: CASSQDLAGELFF
v_call: TRBV5-6; cdr3_length: 15; j_call: TRBJ2-3; clone_size: few; d_call: NA; cdr3_nt: TGTGCCAGCAGCACCCTGACAGGGACTACAGATACGCAGTATTTT; cdr3_aa: CASSTLTGTTDTQYF
v_call: TRBV20-1; cdr3_length: 15; j_call: TRBJ2-5; clone_size: many; d_call: TRBD2; cdr3_nt: TGCAGTGCTAGCCCAAGACTAGCTGGCCAAGAGACCCAGTACTTC; cdr3_aa: CSASPRLAGQETQYF
v_call: TRBV5-6; cdr3_length: 12; j_call: TRBJ1-4; clone_size: many; d_call: NA; cdr3_nt: TGTGCCAGCCTCGGGGGGAATGAAAAACTGTTTTTT; cdr3_aa: CASLGGNEKLFF
v_call: TRBV29-1; cdr3_length: 15; j_call: TRBJ1-2; clone_size: many; d_call: NA; cdr3_nt: TGCAGCGTTGATGAGGGACCTAAAGGGGACTATGGCTACACCTTC; cdr3_aa: CSVDEGPKGDYGYTF
v_call: TRBV29-1; cdr3_length: 12; j_call: TRBJ2-1; clone_size: few; d_call: NA; cdr3_nt: TGCAGCGTTGAAGAGGGCCGAGGCGAGCAGTTCTTC; cdr3_aa: CSVEEGRGEQFF
v_call: TRBV7-8; cdr3_length: 15; j_call: TRBJ1-5; clone_size: few; d_call: NA; cdr3_nt: TGTGCCAGCAGCTTATTGACAGGTCTTGATCAGCCCCAGCATTTT; cdr3_aa: CASSLLTGLDQPQHF
v_call: TRBV7-6; cdr3_length: 16; j_call: TRBJ2-1; clone_size: NA; d_call: TRBD2; cdr3_nt: TGTGCCAGCAGCTTATCCGCGGGGGATTATCCTAATGAGCAGTTCTTC; cdr3_aa: CASSLSAGDYPNEQFF
v_call: TRBV11-3; cdr3_length: 15; j_call: TRBJ2-1; clone_size: NA; d_call: NA; cdr3_nt: TGTGCCAGCAGCTCGTCTCCTGGCAACTACAATGAGCAGTTCTTC; cdr3_aa: CASSSSPGNYNEQFF
v_call: TRBV5-1; cdr3_length: 12; j_call: TRBJ2-3; clone_size: many; d_call: NA; cdr3_nt: TGCGCCAGTATAGGTGTCGCAGATACGCAGTATTTT; cdr3_aa: CASIGVADTQYF
v_call: TRBV19; cdr3_length: 14; j_call: TRBJ2-3; clone_size: NA; d_call: TRBD1; cdr3_nt: TGTGCCACACAGGACAGGGACGGCACAGATACGCAGTATTTT; cdr3_aa: CATQDRDGTDTQYF
v_call: TRBV20-1; cdr3_length: 10; j_call: TRBJ1-1; clone_size: few; d_call: NA; cdr3_nt: TGCAGTGCTGTCCCGACTGAAGCTTTCTTT; cdr3_aa: CSAVPTEAFF
v_call: TRBV7-6; cdr3_length: 15; j_call: TRBJ2-3; clone_size: NA; d_call: TRBD2; cdr3_nt: TGTGCCAGCAGCTTTAATCTCCTAGCGGCAGATACGCAGTATTTT; cdr3_aa: CASSFNLLAADTQYF
v_call: TRBV10-3; cdr3_length: 16; j_call: TRBJ2-3; clone_size: many; d_call: TRBD2; cdr3_nt: TGTGCCATCAGCGCTTTAGCGGGAGAAATGTCAGATACGCAGTATTTT; cdr3_aa: CAISALAGEMSDTQYF
v_call: TRBV4-3; cdr3_length: 17; j_call: TRBJ2-2; clone_size: many; d_call: TRBD2; cdr3_nt: TGCGCCAGCAGCCAAGATCTCCCTAGCGGGCCCACCGGGGAGCTGTTTTTT; cdr3_aa: CASSQDLPSGPTGELFF
v_call: TRBV7-9; cdr3_length: 14; j_call: TRBJ2-5; clone_size: few; d_call: NA; cdr3_nt: TGTGCCAGCAGCTTATTTCGGTGGGGGGAGACCCAGTACTTC; cdr3_aa: CASSLFRWGETQYF
v_call: TRBV20-1; cdr3_length: 14; j_call: TRBJ2-5; clone_size: many; d_call: TRBD1; cdr3_nt: TGCAGTGCGAATACGGGGACAGAACAAGAGACCCAGTACTTC; cdr3_aa: CSANTGTEQETQYF
v_call: TRBV11-3; cdr3_length: 17; j_call: TRBJ2-1; clone_size: NA; d_call: TRBD2; cdr3_nt: TGTGCCAGCAGCCCTCCGGGGACTAGCGGGAACTACAATGAGCAGTTCTTC; cdr3_aa: CASSPPGTSGNYNEQFF
v_call: TRBV30; cdr3_length: 12; j_call: TRBJ2-2; clone_size: many; d_call: NA; cdr3_nt: TGTGCCTGGAGTGTTGTGCCCGGGGAGCTGTTTTTT; cdr3_aa: CAWSVVPGELFF
v_call: TRBV4-3; cdr3_length: 15; j_call: TRBJ2-5; clone_size: many; d_call: TRBD2; cdr3_nt: TGCGCCAGCAGCCAGGGAGGGACGTACCAAGAGACCCAGTACTTC; cdr3_aa: CASSQGGTYQETQYF
v_call: TRBV5-6; cdr3_length: 16; j_call: TRBJ2-7; clone_size: NA; d_call: TRBD1; cdr3_nt: TGTGCCAGCAGCTTTACCGGGACAGGGATCCTTTACGAGCAGTACTTC; cdr3_aa: CASSFTGTGILYEQYF
v_call: TRBV23-1; cdr3_length: 13; j_call: TRBJ2-5; clone_size: NA; d_call: NA; cdr3_nt: TGCGCCAGCAGTCGATGGGGCGTCGAGACCCAGTACTTC; cdr3_aa: CASSRWGVETQYF
v_call: TRBV27; cdr3_length: 17; j_call: TRBJ2-6; clone_size: NA; d_call: TRBD1; cdr3_nt: TGTGCCAGCAGTTTCCGGGACAGGAGCTCTGGGGCCAACGTCCTGACTTTC; cdr3_aa: CASSFRDRSSGANVLTF
v_call: TRBV18; cdr3_length: 12; j_call: TRBJ1-1; clone_size: few; d_call: TRBD1; cdr3_nt: TGTGCCAGCTCAAGGACAGGGCCCGAAGCTTTCTTT; cdr3_aa: CASSRTGPEAFF
v_call: TRBV27; cdr3_length: 12; j_call: TRBJ2-7; clone_size: NA; d_call: NA; cdr3_nt: TGTGCCAGCACCGACAGAGCAACCGAGCAGTACTTC; cdr3_aa: CASTDRATEQYF
v_call: TRBV6-1; cdr3_length: 15; j_call: TRBJ2-1; clone_size: NA; d_call: NA; cdr3_nt: TGTGCCAGCAGAATGACTGTGAGCTCCTACAATGAGCAGTTCTTC; cdr3_aa: CASRMTVSSYNEQFF